Listed here is a single TCR beta chain. Its antigen is unidentified. The source of the sample is a study of T cells in Graves' hyperthyroidism and ophthalmopathy. At the level of the study: The initial diagnosis was the point when peripheral blood was collected, ahead of any treatment. General study findings and limits: In the blood, most expanded thyroid clonotypes above 0.001 appeared as well.

Germline loops: CDR1 SGHRS, CDR2 YFSETQ. The CDR3 extends over 15 amino acids. V trimming: 2 bases; J trimming: 6 bases; junction bases outside the gene matches: 9. A NOSPECS grade of at least 4, a Clinical Activity Score of at least 3 and duration under 3 months were recorded in ophthalmopathy patients. Using 9.5 to 10 ml of fresh peripheral blood, PBMCs were prepared. Template material for amplifying TCR beta CDR3 regions consisted of RNA transcripts. The HTBI primer set drove a first-round RT-PCR of the TCR CDR3. TCRdb re-analysed the multiplex PCR reads in MiXCR, keeping a single row per CDR3 protein. The sample includes about 640,000 distinct CDR3 sequences, less than 25% of them seen just once.

The origin of this receptor is a man aged 25 to 45 with Graves' ophthalmopathy. Sequenced material: blood. The chain employs TRBV5-1 and TRBJ2-7, with 9 positions matching TRBD2. CDR3 DNA sequence: TGCGCCAGCAGCTTCGAGTTAGCGGGGGTTGGCGAGCAGTACTTC. It translates to CASSFELAGVGEQYF.